The sequence of this TCR beta chain was determined in a study of early T cells in non-severe SARS-CoV-2 infection. On the study more broadly: Alpha and beta chains were unpaired, from unsorted whole-blood bulk RNA. Study findings and constraints: VDJdb-based matching was biased toward anti-spike CD8 responses and missed private and CD4 specificities.

V lost 8 bases to trimming and J lost 4 bases, with 13 bases between them. The CDR3 has 13 residues. Germline-derived CDR1 and CDR2 are MNHNY and SVGAGI (reference sequence). Separate cDNA molecules each had unique molecular identifiers attached to them. Using its own MiXCR run on the 5' RACE reads, TCRdb lists one record per CDR3 protein. The repertoire consists of 70,000 to 90,000 distinct CDR3 sequences, with 15% to 17% occurring once and the leading ten covering around 12%. In the case of this clonotype: Its specificity is unknown.

The sequenced sample was whole blood. This sequence originates from an adult who was a healthcare worker with PCR-confirmed SARS-CoV-2 infection or an uninfected control (not recorded which). The chain carries TRBV6-6 and TRBJ2-3, with a tentative D call TRBD2 (5 bases). The CDR3 sequence is CASDARVADTQYF. CDR3 nucleotides: TGTGCCAGCGATGCGCGGGTCGCAGATACGCAGTATTTT.